A selection of T cell receptor beta chains follows, all from one sample in a study of OX40 agonist ivuxolimab in advanced cancers. The method was immunoSEQ multiplex PCR; TCRdb's version includes in-frame clones alone and lacks a portion of them. The repertoire holds 67,000 or so clones, with about 82% as singletons. The sample consisted of CD4+ or CD8+ T cells sorted from blood, taken in a trial of the OX40 agonist ivuxolimab. Receptor source: an adult with an advanced solid tumor such as melanoma, head and neck, liver or kidney cancer. CDR3s include the opening cysteine and the closing phenylalanine or tryptophan. The order of the fields is J gene, CDR3 length, V gene, D gene, clone size, CDR3 protein, CDR3 DNA. The D gene is left open where the match is weak. Expanded clones are given a class, and other clones once, few, many or no size at all.

>TRBJ2-3|13|TRBV5-1|.|.
CASSFGGTDTQYF
TGCGCCAGCAGTTTTGGAGGCACAGATACGCAGTATTTT
>TRBJ1-1|13|TRBV28|.|.
CASSWTANTEAFF
TGTGCCAGCAGTTGGACAGCGAACACTGAAGCTTTCTTT
>TRBJ2-2|14|TRBV7-2|.|.
CASSLGVNTGELFF
TGTGCCAGCAGCTTAGGCGTGAACACTGGGGAGCTGTTTTTT
>TRBJ2-3|14|TRBV11-1|TRBD1|.
CASSFGQDTDTQYF
TGTGCCAGCAGCTTCGGACAGGACACAGATACGCAGTATTTT
>TRBJ2-7|15|TRBV15|.|.
CATSRDIDGYYEQYF
TGTGCCACCAGCAGAGATATAGACGGATACTACGAGCAGTACTTC
>TRBJ1-1|17|TRBV27|TRBD1|.
CASSLGTGGVRDTEAFF
TGTGCCAGCAGTTTAGGGACAGGGGGCGTACGGGACACTGAAGCTTTCTTT
>TRBJ1-1|14|TRBV6-5|.|.
CASLEGPGDTEAFF
TGTGCCAGCTTGGAGGGGCCCGGGGACACTGAAGCTTTCTTT
>TRBJ2-7|15|TRBV27|TRBD1|.
CASSLFQGESYEQYF
TGTGCCAGCAGTTTATTTCAGGGGGAATCCTACGAGCAGTACTTC
>TRBJ2-1|15|TRBV6-4|TRBD2|.
CASSASGRGNNEQFF
TGTGCCAGCAGTGCTAGCGGGAGAGGGAACAATGAGCAGTTCTTC
>TRBJ1-4|19|TRBV6-1|.|.
CASSEALRDPGPMSEKLFF
TGTGCCAGCAGTGAAGCGCTACGGGACCCCGGGCCAATGAGTGAAAAACTGTTTTTT
>TRBJ2-2|16|TRBV10-3|TRBD2|.
CATLLASPEEGGELFF
TGTGCCACCCTACTAGCGAGCCCTGAGGAGGGCGGGGAGCTGTTTTTT
>TRBJ1-1|13|TRBV30|.|.
CAWSERFDTEAFF
TGTGCCTGGAGTGAACGCTTTGATACTGAAGCTTTCTTT
>TRBJ1-1|14|TRBV28|.|.
CASSFYDRRTEAFF
TGTGCCAGCAGTTTTTACGACAGGCGCACTGAAGCTTTCTTT
>TRBJ2-1|13|TRBV6-6|.|.
CASSFSSYNEQFF
TGTGCCAGCAGTTTTAGCTCCTACAATGAGCAGTTCTTC
>TRBJ2-3|12|TRBV15|.|.
CATSFGESTQYF
TGTGCCACCAGCTTCGGTGAAAGTACGCAGTATTTT
>TRBJ1-1|13|TRBV5-1|.|.
CASRVLMNTEAFF
TGCGCCAGCAGGGTCTTAATGAACACTGAAGCTTTCTTT
>TRBJ1-2|13|TRBV28|.|.
CASRDAANYGYTF
TGTGCCAGCAGGGACGCGGCTAACTATGGCTACACCTTC
>TRBJ1-5|14|TRBV2|.|.
CASGEASWDQPQHF
TGTGCCAGCGGCGAGGCCTCTTGGGATCAGCCCCAGCATTTT
>TRBJ1-4|14|TRBV2|.|.
CASSEVRGPEKLFF
TGTGCCAGCAGTGAGGTGCGGGGGCCTGAAAAACTGTTTTTT
>TRBJ1-1|13|TRBV19|.|.
CASSIQKYTEAFF
TGTGCCAGTAGTATTCAGAAGTACACTGAAGCTTTCTTT
>TRBJ2-1|13|TRBV30|TRBD2|once
CAWRGLVRDEQFF
TGTGCCTGGAGAGGACTAGTAAGGGATGAGCAGTTCTTC
>TRBJ1-4|16|TRBV7-2|.|once
CASSLASAGINEKLFF
TGTGCCAGCAGCTTAGCTAGTGCAGGCATTAATGAAAAACTGTTTTTT
>TRBJ1-5|14|TRBV6-1|.|.
CASSEKPGSQPQHF
TGTGCCAGCAGTGAAAAACCAGGGAGTCAGCCCCAGCATTTT
>TRBJ2-1|12|TRBV29-1|.|.
CSVEVRPEEQFF
TGCAGCGTTGAAGTACGACCCGAGGAGCAGTTCTTC
>TRBJ2-7|13|TRBV6-5|.|.
CASSYMGTYEQYF
TGTGCCAGCAGTTACATGGGCACCTACGAGCAGTACTTC
>TRBJ2-1|13|TRBV18|.|.
CASSPDRVNEQFF
TGTGCCAGCTCACCGGACCGTGTCAATGAGCAGTTCTTC
>TRBJ2-7|16|TRBV6-5|.|.
CASSYSNLDSSYEQYF
TGTGCCAGCAGTTACTCGAATCTGGACAGCTCCTACGAGCAGTACTTC
>TRBJ1-1|12|TRBV28|.|.
CASSHGTTEAFF
TGTGCCAGCAGTCACGGAACGACTGAAGCTTTCTTT
>TRBJ2-7|16|TRBV5-4|.|.
CASSLAPVGPPYEQYF
TGTGCCAGCAGCTTGGCCCCGGTAGGCCCACCCTACGAGCAGTACTTC
>TRBJ2-2|12|TRBV10-2|.|.
CASRMGAGELFF
TGCGCCAGCAGAATGGGAGCCGGGGAGCTGTTTTTT
>TRBJ2-3|13|TRBV19|TRBD1|.
CASSPDRADTQYF
TGTGCCAGTAGTCCCGACAGGGCAGATACGCAGTATTTT
>TRBJ1-4|12|TRBV10-3|.|.
CAISSDDEKLFF
TGTGCCATCAGTTCGGACGATGAAAAACTGTTTTTT
>TRBJ2-2|14|TRBV7-2|.|.
CASSLAGNTGELFF
TGTGCCAGCAGCTTAGCAGGGAACACCGGGGAGCTGTTTTTT
>TRBJ1-5|14|TRBV5-1|.|few
CASSLGDEGEPQHF
TGCGCCAGCAGCTTGGGGGACGAGGGAGAGCCCCAGCATTTT
>TRBJ1-2|15|TRBV19|TRBD1|.
CASRTAGTANYGYTF
TGTGCCAGTCGGACCGCCGGGACAGCTAACTATGGCTACACCTTC
>TRBJ1-3|16|TRBV6-6|.|.
CASSFTPPSSGNTIYF
TGTGCCAGCAGTTTCACCCCGCCGAGTTCCGGAAACACCATATATTTT
>TRBJ2-5|15|TRBV18|TRBD2|once
CASSPRAGVQETQYF
TGTGCCAGCTCACCGCGAGCGGGGGTCCAAGAGACCCAGTACTTC
>TRBJ2-1|14|TRBV27|TRBD2|.
CASSLGLGLGEQFF
TGTGCCAGCAGTCTCGGACTAGGACTAGGTGAGCAGTTCTTC
>TRBJ2-3|16|TRBV30|.|once
CAWSPRLWQGIDTQYF
TGTGCCTGGAGTCCCCGGTTATGGCAGGGAATAGATACGCAGTATTTT
>TRBJ2-3|15|TRBV9|.|.
CASSVVGWEADTQYF
TGTGCCAGCAGCGTCGTCGGGTGGGAGGCAGATACGCAGTATTTT
>TRBJ1-5|17|TRBV6-1|.|.
CASSEAWAGRGNQPQHF
TGTGCCAGCAGTGAAGCGTGGGCCGGCAGGGGCAATCAGCCCCAGCATTTT
>TRBJ2-3|11|TRBV20-1|.|once
CSAKLADTQYF
TGCAGTGCTAAATTGGCGGATACGCAGTATTTT
>TRBJ2-7|14|TRBV10-2|TRBD2|.
CASTFSGSFDEQYF
TGCGCCAGCACTTTTAGCGGGAGCTTTGACGAGCAGTACTTC
>TRBJ2-7|13|TRBV7-3|.|.
CASSFSSSYEQYF
TGTGCCAGCAGCTTCTCTAGCTCCTACGAGCAGTACTTC
>TRBJ2-2|11|TRBV20-1|.|.
CSATDTGELFF
TGCAGTGCAACCGACACCGGGGAGCTGTTTTTT
>TRBJ2-1|13|TRBV29-1|TRBD2|.
CSVSTSGWDEQFF
TGCAGCGTTTCCACTAGCGGGTGGGATGAGCAGTTCTTC
>TRBJ2-6|16|TRBV19|.|few
CASKPTAGSGANVLTF
TGTGCCAGTAAACCGACCGCCGGATCTGGGGCCAACGTCCTGACTTTC